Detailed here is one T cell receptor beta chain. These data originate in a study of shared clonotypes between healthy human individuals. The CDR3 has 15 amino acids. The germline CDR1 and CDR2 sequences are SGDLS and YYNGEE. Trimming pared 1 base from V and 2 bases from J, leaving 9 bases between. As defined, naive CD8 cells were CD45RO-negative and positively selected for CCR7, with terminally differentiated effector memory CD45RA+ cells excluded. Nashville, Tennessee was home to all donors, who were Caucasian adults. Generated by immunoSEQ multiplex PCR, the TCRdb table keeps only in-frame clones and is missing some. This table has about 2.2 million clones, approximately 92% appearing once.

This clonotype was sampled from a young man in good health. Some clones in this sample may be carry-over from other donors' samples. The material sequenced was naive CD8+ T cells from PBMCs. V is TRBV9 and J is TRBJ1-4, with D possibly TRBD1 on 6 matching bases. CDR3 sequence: CASSVLGATNEKLFF. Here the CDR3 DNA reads TGTGCCAGCAGCGTACTGGGGGCTACTAATGAAAAACTGTTTTTT.